This TCR beta chain was sequenced in a study of shared clonotypes between healthy human individuals. At the deep level, the assay was run. Repertoires were generated with immunoSEQ multiplex PCR, while TCRdb's copy carries only in-frame clones and drops some. The sample carries approximately 940,000 clones, less than 85% recorded once. Per the germline V gene, CDR1 is ENHRY and CDR2 is SYGVKD. The length of the CDR3 is 16 residues. V was pared by 0 bases and J by 7 bases, with 16 bases between. Sequencing was performed on memory CD4+ T cells sorted from blood. Noted subset: CD45RA-negative fraction. This sequence originates from a man between 18 and 29 years old in good health. The chain uses TRBV10-3 and TRBJ2-1; D is possibly TRBD1 (6 bases). CDR3 DNA sequence: TGTGCCATCAGTGAGTCAGGCGGACAGAAACTTAATGAGCAGTTCTTC. Its protein product is CAISESGGQKLNEQFF.